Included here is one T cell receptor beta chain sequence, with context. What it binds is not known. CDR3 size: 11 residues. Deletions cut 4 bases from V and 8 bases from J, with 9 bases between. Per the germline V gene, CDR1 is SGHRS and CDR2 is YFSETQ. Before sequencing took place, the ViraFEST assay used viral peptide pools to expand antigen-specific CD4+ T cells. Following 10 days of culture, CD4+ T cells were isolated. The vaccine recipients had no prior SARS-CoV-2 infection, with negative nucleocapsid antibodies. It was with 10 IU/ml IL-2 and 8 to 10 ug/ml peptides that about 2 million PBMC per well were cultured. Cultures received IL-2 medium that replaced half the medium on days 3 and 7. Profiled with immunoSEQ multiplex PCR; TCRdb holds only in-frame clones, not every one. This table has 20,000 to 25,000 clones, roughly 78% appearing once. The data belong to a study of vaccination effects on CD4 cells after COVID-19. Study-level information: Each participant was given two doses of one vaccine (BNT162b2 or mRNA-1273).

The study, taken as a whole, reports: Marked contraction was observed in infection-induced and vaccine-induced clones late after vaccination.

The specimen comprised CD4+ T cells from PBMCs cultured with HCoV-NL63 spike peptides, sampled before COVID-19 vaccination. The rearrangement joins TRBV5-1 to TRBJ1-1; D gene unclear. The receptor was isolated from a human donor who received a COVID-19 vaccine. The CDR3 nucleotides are TGCGCCAGCAGCCGGGAGCGGGAAGCTTTCTTT. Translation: CASSREREAFF.